This passage covers 22 T cell receptor beta chains from one sample sequenced in a study of blood T cell repertoires in COVID-19 (TCRdb year 2020). Library preparation was by the immunoSEQ multiplex PCR assay. In TCRdb, the immuneACCESS table is reduced to in-frame sequences with V and J assigned. These tables do not hold every clone; where another copy was compared, an unresolved V gene accounts for under half, and the others remain unexplained. The sample table holds approximately 440,000 clones, of which 87% were seen once. The ten largest clones capture roughly 0.72% of the sample. Material: PBMCs or T cells enriched from blood (not recorded which). The receptors derive from a woman aged 18 to 35 who had recovered from COVID-19.

The chain is built from TRBV28 and TRBJ1-3, with 7 nucleotides matching TRBD1. The CDR3 extends over 16 amino acids. The germline V gene encodes CDR1 MDHEN and CDR2 SYDVKM. With 4 bases clipped from V and 4 bases from J, the junction kept 10 bases outside the gene matches. CDR3 in amino acids: CASSSRQGLKGNTIYF. In DNA, the CDR3 is TGTGCCAGCAGTTCCCGACAGGGTCTGAAAGGAAACACCATATATTTT. Combining the CDR3 with reference TRBV28 and TRBJ1-3 gives the whole variable domain DVKVTQSSRYLVKRTGEKVFLECVQDMDHENMFWYRQDPGLGLRLIYFSYDVKMKEKGDIPEGYSVSREKKERFSLILESASTNQTSMYLCASSSRQGLKGNTIYFGEGSWLTVV.

This chain connects TRBV7-3 to TRBJ2-3, with D hard to call. This CDR3 comprises 13 residues. V lost 2 bases to trimming and J lost 2 bases, with 5 bases between them. Germline CDR1 reads SGHTA; CDR2 reads FQGTGA. The CDR3 DNA sequence: TGTGCCAGCAGCTTAGGCTCCACAGATACGCAGTATTTT. Translation gives CASSLGSTDTQYF.

CDR3 loop: CASSLSQGPTGELFF. CDR3 sequence (DNA): TGCGCCAGCAGCTTGTCGCAGGGGCCTACCGGGGAGCTGTTTTTT. The rearrangement joins TRBV5-1 to TRBJ2-2; TRBD1 might be the D (6 bases). There are 15 residues in the CDR3. Trimming removed 1 base from V and 5 bases from J, with 12 bases in between. The germline V gene has CDR1 SGHRS and CDR2 YFSETQ.

The chain combines TRBV5-5 with TRBJ1-2, with TRBD1 identical over 7 bases. Germline V gene data show CDR1 as SGHKS and CDR2 as YYEKEE (reference sequence). This CDR3 region has 14 residues. Trimming cost V 1 base and J 3 bases; bases outside gene matches: 3. Here the CDR3 reads CASSLKGADYGYTF. DNA of the CDR3: TGTGCCAGCAGCTTGAAGGGGGCAGACTATGGCTACACCTTC.

The chain uses TRBV19 and TRBJ1-1; D not certain. Per germline, CDR1 LNHDA and CDR2 SQIVND (reference sequence). The CDR3 length is 11 residues. Trimming took 1 base from V and 10 from J, leaving 7 bases between them. This CDR3 is CASSIVYGAFF. CDR3 coding DNA: TGTGCCAGTAGTATAGTCTACGGAGCTTTCTTT.

The chain is built from TRBV9 and TRBJ1-4; TRBD1 agrees at 9 bases. V lost 4 bases and J lost 8; bases outside the gene matches: 15. Per germline, CDR1 SGDLS and CDR2 YYNGEE. The CDR3 loop spans 17 amino acids. DNA of the CDR3: TGTGCCAGCAGCTCCCGGGACAGGGATTATCTCGGCGAAAAACTGTTTTTT. This codes for CASSSRDRDYLGEKLFF. The full variable domain, rest sourced from reference TRBV9 and TRBJ1-4, is DSGVTQTPKHLITATGQRVTLRCSPRSGDLSVYWYQQSLDQGLQFLIQYYNGEERAKGNILERFSAQQFPDLHSELNLSSLELGDSALYFCASSSRDRDYLGEKLFFGSGTQLSVL.

The gene calls are TRBV19 and TRBJ2-7; D unclear. The CDR3 has 14 residues. The germline gives CDR1 LNHDA, CDR2 SQIVND (reference sequence). Trimming took 5 bases from V and 4 from J, leaving 15 bases between them. The CDR3 region is CASSRSPGTYEQYF. The CDR3 DNA reads TGTGCCAGTAGTCGCAGCCCGGGTACGTACGAGCAGTACTTC.

For this clone: Sequence at one end of the junction differs from germline and may be a read error. The V call is TRBV7-7, the J call TRBJ2-2; D not certain. This CDR3 region has 15 residues. Germline V gene lookup returns CDR1 SSHAT and CDR2 FNYEAQ (reference sequence). Here the CDR3 DNA reads TGTGCTAGCAGCCCCCACGGTCCGAACACCGGGGAGCTGTTTTTT. It specifies CASSPHGPNTGELFF. Complete variable domain (other parts from reference TRBV7-7 and TRBJ2-2): GAGVSQSPRYKVTKRGQDVTLRCDPISSHATLYWYQQALGQGPEFLTYFNYEAQPDKSGLPSDRFSAERPEGSISTLTIQRTEQRDSAMYRCASSPHGPNTGELFFGEGSRLTVL.

This sequence joins TRBV9 and TRBJ1-4; D possibly corresponds to TRBD1 (5 bases). This CDR3 has 15 amino acids. V lost 3 bases and J lost 6, with 15 bases in between. The germline V gene encodes CDR1 SGDLS and CDR2 YYNGEE. In nucleotides, the CDR3 is TGTGCCAGCAGCGCCCTAGAGGGAGGGGATGAAAAACTGTTTTTT. It is translated as CASSALEGGDEKLFF.

The rearrangement uses TRBV11-2 and TRBJ1-1; D remains unclear. The germline V gene encodes CDR1 SGHAT and CDR2 FQNNGV. The CDR3 runs 11 residues. V lost 4 bases and J lost 3, with 3 bases in between. The CDR3 protein is CASSSYTEAFF. The CDR3, as DNA: TGTGCCAGCAGCTCCTACACTGAAGCTTTCTTT.

The CDR3 sequence: CASFYTNTGELFF. For the CDR3, the DNA is TGTGCCAGCTTTTATACGAACACCGGGGAGCTGTTTTTT. This rearrangement joins TRBV12-3 or TRBV12-4 to TRBJ2-2; no clear D. The V and J ends lost 8 bases and 0 bases respectively, with 7 bases between them. CDR3 size: 13 residues.

The chain combines TRBV30 with TRBJ1-2, with D perhaps matching TRBD1 (5 bases). This CDR3 region has 12 residues. Germline CDR1 is GTSNPN and CDR2 is SVGIG (reference sequence). V shed 7 bases and J shed 4 bases, with 13 bases lying between them. CDR3 sequence (DNA): TGTGCCTCCGTGACAGCGTTCTATGGCTACACCTTC. Translated, it gives CASVTAFYGYTF.

The V gene is TRBV28, the J gene TRBJ2-2; TRBD2 matches at 8 bases. CDR3 size: 15 residues. V was pared by 8 bases and J by 4 bases, with 9 bases of the junction left unmatched. The germline gives CDR1 MDHEN, CDR2 SYDVKM. The CDR3 DNA sequence: TGTGCCAGCTCGGGGGGGCGCGGATTCACCGGGGAGCTGTTTTTT. This gives the protein CASSGGRGFTGELFF.

This chain connects TRBV18 to TRBJ1-1; D call uncertain. Trimming left V 3 bases short and J 0 bases short, with 2 bases between. Per the germline V gene, CDR1 is KGHSH and CDR2 is LQKENI. This CDR3 has 12 residues. The CDR3 DNA sequence: TGTGCCAGCTCACCCTTGAACACTGAAGCTTTCTTT. Translating gives CASSPLNTEAFF.

The chain links TRBV30 to TRBJ1-2, with D maybe TRBD1 (6 bases). V was shortened by 2 bases and J by 8 bases, with 15 bases between the two germline ends. The V gene's germline CDR1 is GTSNPN and CDR2 SVGIG (reference sequence). CDR3 length: 13 residues. The CDR3, as DNA: TGTGCCTGGAGTCGGGGCAGGGGAAGGGGCTACACCTTC. It is translated as CAWSRGRGRGYTF.

The CDR3 reads CASITAYGYTF. For the CDR3, the DNA is TGTGCCAGCATCACAGCCTATGGCTACACCTTC. The rearrangement uses TRBV25-1 and TRBJ1-2; D is uncertain. The germline gives CDR1 MGHDK, CDR2 SYGVNS. This CDR3 is built from 11 residues. V was pared by 7 bases and J by 4 bases, with 7 bases between.

The chain carries TRBV3-1 (or the pseudogene TRBV3-2) and TRBJ1-4; tentative D call: TRBD1 (5 bases). The CDR3 loop spans 15 amino acids. Germline-derived CDR1 and CDR2 are LGHDT and YNNKEL (reference sequence). Trimming took 0 bases from V and 6 from J, leaving 11 bases between them. The CDR3 DNA reads TGTGCCAGCAGCCAAGACCAGGGAGGAGATGAAAAACTGTTTTTT. This sequence encodes CASSQDQGGDEKLFF.

J is TRBJ2-1 and V is TRBV21-1; TRBD2 is the table's D call, not checked against the DNA. TRBV21-1 is a pseudogene locus. The CDR3 is 16 amino acids. CDR3 bases: TGTGCCAGCAGCCCACCCGGCGGGGGAGACTACAATGAGCAGTTCTTC. Amino acids: CASSPPGGGDYNEQFF.

Only a few counts were recorded for this clone. The chain has TRBV7-2 and TRBJ1-2; 8 bases agree with TRBD1. The J segment lost 0 bases and the V segment lost 3 bases, leaving 12 bases of the junction unmatched. The germline V gene has CDR1 SGHTA and CDR2 FQGNSA. This CDR3 comprises 18 residues. The CDR3 sequence is CASSFKATGGTANYGYTF. The CDR3 region has the DNA TGTGCCAGCAGCTTCAAGGCCACAGGGGGGACAGCTAACTATGGCTACACCTTC. Variable domain in full (rest from reference TRBV7-2 and TRBJ1-2): GAGVSQSPSNKVTEKGKDVELRCDPISGHTALYWYRQSLGQGLEFLIYFQGNSAPDKSGLPSDRFSAERTGGSVSTLTIQRTQQEDSAVYLCASSFKATGGTANYGYTFGSGTRLTVV.

The chain couples TRBV5-1 to TRBJ1-1; D gene ambiguous. The CDR3 covers 16 residues. Germline V gives CDR1 SGHRS, CDR2 YFSETQ. The V and J ends lost 0 bases and 0 bases respectively, with 12 bases between them. The CDR3 bases are TGCGCCAGCAGCTTGGGCGGCGGCGGGGTGAACACTGAAGCTTTCTTT. Translation: CASSLGGGGVNTEAFF. The whole variable domain, filled in from reference TRBV5-1 and TRBJ1-1, reads KAGVTQTPRYLIKTRGQQVTLSCSPISGHRSVSWYQQTPGQGLQFLFEYFSETQRNKGNFPGRFSGRQFSNSRSEMNVSTLELGDSALYLCASSLGGGGVNTEAFFGQGTRLTVV.

This rearrangement joins TRBV3-1 (or the pseudogene TRBV3-2) to TRBJ1-3; the D is unclear. Germline values: CDR1 LGHDT, CDR2 YNNKEL (reference sequence). Trimming left V 1 base short and J 3 bases short, with 13 bases between. The CDR3 is 16 amino acids. CDR3 nucleotide sequence: TGTGCCAGCAGCCAAGCAGGAGGGTTTAGTGGAAACACCATATATTTT. Translation: CASSQAGGFSGNTIYF.

The V call is TRBV4-2, the J call TRBJ1-4; D remains unclear. Germline V gene sequence: CDR1 LGHNA, CDR2 YNFKEQ. The V gene lost 4 bases and the J gene lost 7 bases, with 19 bases spanning the gap. This CDR3 is 16 amino acids long. The CDR3 region is CASSRRPDREGEKLFF. The DNA of the CDR3 is TGTGCCAGCAGCCGCCGTCCAGACCGGGAGGGTGAAAAACTGTTTTTT.